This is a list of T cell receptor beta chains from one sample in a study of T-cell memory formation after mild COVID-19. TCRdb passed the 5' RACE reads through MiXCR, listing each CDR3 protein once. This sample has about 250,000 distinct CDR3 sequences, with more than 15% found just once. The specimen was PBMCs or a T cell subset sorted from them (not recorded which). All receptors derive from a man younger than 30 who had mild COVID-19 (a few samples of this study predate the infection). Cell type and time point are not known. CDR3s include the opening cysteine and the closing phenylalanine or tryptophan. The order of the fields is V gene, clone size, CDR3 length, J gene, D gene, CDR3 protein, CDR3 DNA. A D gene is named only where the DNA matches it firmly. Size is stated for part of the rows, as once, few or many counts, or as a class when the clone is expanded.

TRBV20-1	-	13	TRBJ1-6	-	CRAIPDVNSPLHF	TGCAGAGCAATTCCGGATGTTAATTCACCCCTCCACTTT
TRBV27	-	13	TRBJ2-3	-	CASSLMWADTQYF	TGTGCCAGCAGCTTGATGTGGGCAGATACGCAGTATTTT
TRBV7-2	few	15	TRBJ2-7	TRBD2	CASSLGPSGYDERYF	TGTGCCAGCAGCCTAGGCCCTAGCGGGTACGACGAGCGGTACTTC
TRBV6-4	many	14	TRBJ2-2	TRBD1	CASSQGQLTGELFF	TGTGCCAGCAGTCAGGGACAGCTCACCGGGGAGCTGTTTTTT
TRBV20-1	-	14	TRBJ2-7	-	CSARDSQGHYEQYF	TGCAGTGCTAGAGATTCCCAGGGGCACTACGAGCAGTACTTC
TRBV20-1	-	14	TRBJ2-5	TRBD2	CSPRLAGIQETQYF	TGCAGTCCTCGACTAGCGGGGATCCAAGAGACCCAGTACTTC
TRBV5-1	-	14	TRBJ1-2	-	CASSFGGFSYGYTF	TGCGCCAGCAGCTTCGGGGGCTTCTCCTATGGCTACACCTTC
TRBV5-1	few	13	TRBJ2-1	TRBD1	CASSPDRGIEQFF	TGCGCCAGCAGCCCGGACAGGGGAATTGAGCAGTTCTTC
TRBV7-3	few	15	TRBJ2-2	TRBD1	CASSLTQGAAGELFF	TGTGCCAGCAGCTTAACCCAGGGGGCAGCCGGGGAGCTGTTTTTT
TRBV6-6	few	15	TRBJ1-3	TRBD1	CASFTDRGAGNTIYF	TGTGCCAGCTTCACGGACAGGGGGGCTGGAAACACCATATATTTT
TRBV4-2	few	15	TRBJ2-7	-	CASSPWKEVAAEQYF	TGTGCCAGCAGCCCCTGGAAAGAGGTGGCGGCCGAGCAGTACTTC
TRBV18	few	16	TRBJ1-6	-	CASSPRQSSYNSPLHF	TGTGCCAGCTCACCCCGGCAGAGCTCCTATAATTCACCCCTCCACTTT
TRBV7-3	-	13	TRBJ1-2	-	CASSPTGSGGYTF	TGTGCCAGCAGCCCAACAGGGAGCGGTGGCTACACCTTC
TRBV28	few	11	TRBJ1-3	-	CASSYRSTIYF	TGTGCCAGCAGTTACAGAAGCACCATATATTTT
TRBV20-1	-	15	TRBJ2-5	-	CSARDQAGNWETQYF	TGCAGTGCTAGAGATCAAGCGGGCAATTGGGAGACCCAGTACTTC
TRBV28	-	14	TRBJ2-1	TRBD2	CASSYLAGGREQFF	TGTGCCAGCAGTTACCTAGCGGGGGGTCGCGAGCAGTTCTTC
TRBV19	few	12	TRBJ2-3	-	CASSPQGTTQYF	TGTGCCAGTAGTCCTCAAGGGACTACGCAGTATTTT
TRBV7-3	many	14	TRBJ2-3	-	CASSPQGGTDTQYF	TGTGCCAGCAGCCCACAGGGAGGCACAGATACGCAGTATTTT
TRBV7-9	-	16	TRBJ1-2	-	CASSPAGSLRRYGYTF	TGTGCCAGCAGCCCCGCCGGGTCCCTACGACGCTATGGCTACACCTTC
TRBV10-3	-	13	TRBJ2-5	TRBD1	CAIQSGGQETQYF	TGTGCCATCCAATCAGGGGGCCAAGAGACCCAGTACTTC
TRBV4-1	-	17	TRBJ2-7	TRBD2	CASSQEGKTSGKTEQYF	TGCGCCAGCAGCCAAGAAGGGAAAACTAGCGGGAAAACCGAGCAGTACTTC
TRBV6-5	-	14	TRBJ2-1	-	CASSYSFSVGEQFF	TGTGCCAGCAGTTACTCGTTTTCGGTCGGTGAGCAGTTCTTC
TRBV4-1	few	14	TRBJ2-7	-	CASSQALRGDEQYF	TGCGCCAGCAGCCAAGCCCTAAGGGGCGACGAGCAGTACTTC
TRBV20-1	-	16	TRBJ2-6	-	CSARDPSGSGANVLTF	TGCAGTGCTAGAGATCCCTCGGGCTCTGGGGCCAACGTCCTGACTTTC
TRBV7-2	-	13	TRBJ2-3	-	CASSWTMEDTQYF	TGTGCCAGCAGTTGGACGATGGAAGATACGCAGTATTTT
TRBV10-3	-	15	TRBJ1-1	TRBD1	CAISATNRGEAEAFF	TGTGCCATCAGTGCCACGAACAGGGGCGAGGCTGAAGCTTTCTTT
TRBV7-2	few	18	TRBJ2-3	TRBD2	CASSRRGLAGGSTDTQYF	TGTGCCAGCAGTAGACGGGGACTAGCGGGGGGTAGCACAGATACGCAGTATTTT